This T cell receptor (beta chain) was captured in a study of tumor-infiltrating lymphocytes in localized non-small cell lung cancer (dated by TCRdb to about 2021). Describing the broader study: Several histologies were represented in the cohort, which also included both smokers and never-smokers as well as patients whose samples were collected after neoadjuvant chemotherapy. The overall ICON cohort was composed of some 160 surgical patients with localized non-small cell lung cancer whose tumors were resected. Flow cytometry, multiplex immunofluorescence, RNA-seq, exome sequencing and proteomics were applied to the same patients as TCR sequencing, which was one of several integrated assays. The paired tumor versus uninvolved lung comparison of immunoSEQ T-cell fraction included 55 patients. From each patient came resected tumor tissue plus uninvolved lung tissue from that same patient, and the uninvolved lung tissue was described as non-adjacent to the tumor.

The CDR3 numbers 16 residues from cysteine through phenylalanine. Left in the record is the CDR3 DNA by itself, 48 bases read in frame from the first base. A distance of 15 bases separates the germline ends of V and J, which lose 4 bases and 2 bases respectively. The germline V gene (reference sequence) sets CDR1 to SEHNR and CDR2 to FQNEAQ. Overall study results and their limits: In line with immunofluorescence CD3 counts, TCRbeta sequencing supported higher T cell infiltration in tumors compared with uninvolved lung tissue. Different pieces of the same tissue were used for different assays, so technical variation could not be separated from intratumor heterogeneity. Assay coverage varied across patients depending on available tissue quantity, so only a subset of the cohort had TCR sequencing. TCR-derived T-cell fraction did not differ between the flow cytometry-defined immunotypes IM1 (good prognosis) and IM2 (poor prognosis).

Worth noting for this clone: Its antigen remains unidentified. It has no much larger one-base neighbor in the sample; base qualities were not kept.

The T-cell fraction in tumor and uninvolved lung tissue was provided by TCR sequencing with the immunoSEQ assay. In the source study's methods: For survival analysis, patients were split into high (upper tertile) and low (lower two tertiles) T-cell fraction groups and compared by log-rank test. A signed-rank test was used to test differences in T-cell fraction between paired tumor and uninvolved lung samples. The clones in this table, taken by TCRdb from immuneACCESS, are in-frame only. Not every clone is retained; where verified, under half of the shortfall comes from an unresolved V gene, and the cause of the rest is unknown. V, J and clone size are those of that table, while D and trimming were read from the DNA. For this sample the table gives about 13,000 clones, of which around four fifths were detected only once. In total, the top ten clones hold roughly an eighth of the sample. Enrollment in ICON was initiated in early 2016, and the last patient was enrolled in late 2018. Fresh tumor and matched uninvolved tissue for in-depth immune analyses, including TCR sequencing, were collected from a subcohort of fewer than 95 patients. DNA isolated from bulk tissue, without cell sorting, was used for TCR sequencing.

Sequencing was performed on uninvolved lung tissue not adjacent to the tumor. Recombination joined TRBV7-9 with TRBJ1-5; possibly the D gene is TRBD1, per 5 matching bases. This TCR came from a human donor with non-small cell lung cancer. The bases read TGTGCCAGCAGCTCTAGGGAGGGACGGGGCAATCAGCCCCAGCATTTT. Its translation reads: CASSSREGRGNQPQHF.